This is a list of T cell receptor beta chains from one sample in a study of human T cells and chemical hapten exposure. TCRdb re-called the RACE reads through MiXCR, storing one row per CDR3 protein. Found here are about 49,000 distinct CDR3 sequences, about a tenth of them singletons; the top ten hold 3.5% to 5.5%. The source was whole blood, collected in connection with sensitization to the hapten diphenylcyclopropenone (DPC). The receptor set was obtained from a woman in her fifties or sixties with alopecia areata. Some clones in this sample may be carry-over from other donors' samples. The CDR3 runs from the conserved cysteine through the conserved F or W. D genes are given only for firm matches. Size tells how often a clone was seen (once, few, many) or the class of an expanded clone, and some rows leave it out.

J,size,length,V,D,CDR3,DNA
TRBJ2-2,few,16,TRBV7-6,TRBD1,CASSLVQGANTGELFF,TGTGCCAGCAGCTTAGTACAGGGGGCGAACACCGGGGAGCTGTTTTTT
TRBJ2-1,few,16,TRBV27,TRBD2,CASSRQTSGRGNEQFF,TGTGCCAGCAGCCGTCAGACTAGCGGGAGGGGCAATGAGCAGTTCTTC
TRBJ2-3,few,12,TRBV6-6,.,CASRPDTDTQYF,TGTGCCAGCAGGCCGGACACAGATACGCAGTATTTT
TRBJ1-6,few,15,TRBV5-4,TRBD1,CASSLAEGAGSPLHF,TGTGCCAGCAGCTTGGCCGAGGGGGCTGGTTCACCCCTCCACTTT
TRBJ1-4,many,15,TRBV2,.,CASSERSATNEKLFF,TGTGCCAGCAGTGAGAGGTCTGCAACTAATGAAAAACTGTTTTTT
TRBJ2-1,many,14,TRBV11-2,TRBD1,CASSIRTGNDEQFF,TGTGCCAGCAGCATAAGGACAGGGAACGATGAGCAGTTCTTC
TRBJ1-5,few,12,TRBV12-3/TRBV12-4,.,CASSPLNQPQHF,TGTGCCAGCAGTCCGCTTAATCAGCCCCAGCATTTT
TRBJ1-5,.,15,TRBV9,.,CASSVDSPSNQPQHF,TGTGCCAGCAGCGTAGACTCCCCTAGCAATCAGCCCCAGCATTTT
TRBJ2-3,many,12,TRBV6-1,.,CASSLVMDTQYF,TGTGCCAGCAGTCTTGTGATGGATACGCAGTATTTT
TRBJ2-5,many,16,TRBV12-3/TRBV12-4,.,CASSSFDRRSQETQYF,TGTGCCAGCAGTTCATTTGACAGGCGGTCTCAAGAGACCCAGTACTTC
TRBJ1-6,many,19,TRBV4-3,TRBD1,CASSQDLGTGTLGLSPLHF,TGCGCCAGCAGCCAAGATCTCGGGACAGGCACTCTTGGCCTTTCACCCCTCCACTTT
TRBJ2-1,medium-sized,12,TRBV29-1,.,CSVGEGFGEQFF,TGCAGCGTGGGAGAGGGTTTTGGTGAGCAGTTCTTC
TRBJ1-1,many,13,TRBV20-1,.,CSASRQLNTEAFF,TGCAGTGCTAGCCGACAACTGAACACTGAAGCTTTCTTT
TRBJ1-5,many,16,TRBV18,.,CASSRDGGRGNQPQHF,TGTGCCAGCTCACGGGACGGAGGACGGGGCAATCAGCCCCAGCATTTT
TRBJ2-3,medium-sized,16,TRBV20-1,TRBD2,CSARVAGGPSTDTQYF,TGCAGTGCTAGGGTGGCGGGAGGGCCTAGCACAGATACGCAGTATTTT
TRBJ2-2,many,14,TRBV11-2,.,CASSLDGSAGELFF,TGTGCCAGCAGCTTAGATGGGAGCGCCGGGGAGCTGTTTTTT
TRBJ2-2,many,15,TRBV6-6,.,CASSPGGLNTGELFF,TGTGCCAGCAGTCCCGGGGGGCTAAACACCGGGGAGCTGTTTTTT
TRBJ2-3,.,13,TRBV15,.,CATSRDLADTQYF,TGTGCCACCAGCAGAGATTTGGCGGATACGCAGTATTTT
TRBJ1-1,.,13,TRBV6-2/TRBV6-3,.,CASSYVGITEAFF,TGTGCCAGCAGTTATGTCGGTATCACTGAAGCTTTCTTT
TRBJ1-4,many,14,TRBV5-4,.,CASSQEATNEKLFF,TGTGCCAGCAGCCAAGAAGCAACTAATGAAAAACTGTTTTTT
TRBJ2-5,.,13,TRBV28,.,CASRSADAETQYF,TGTGCCAGCCGGTCGGCAGATGCGGAGACCCAGTACTTC
TRBJ2-1,many,14,TRBV12-3/TRBV12-4,TRBD1,CASRLGTGGNEQFF,TGTGCCAGCCGCCTAGGGACAGGGGGGAATGAGCAGTTCTTC
TRBJ2-7,many,14,TRBV20-1,TRBD1,CSARVRDSDYEQYF,TGCAGTGCTAGAGTCCGGGACAGCGACTACGAGCAGTACTTC
TRBJ2-5,many,14,TRBV7-2,.,CASSLDLAQETQYF,TGTGCCAGCAGCTTAGATCTAGCTCAAGAGACCCAGTACTTC
TRBJ1-2,many,13,TRBV29-1,TRBD1,CSVVLSGGYGYTF,TGCAGCGTTGTTTTATCAGGGGGCTATGGCTACACCTTC
TRBJ2-7,many,14,TRBV5-1,TRBD1,CASTLGQGMYEQYF,TGCGCCAGCACCCTAGGACAGGGGATGTACGAGCAGTACTTC
TRBJ2-3,many,13,TRBV7-2,TRBD1,CASRATGVDTQYF,TGTGCCAGCAGAGCCACAGGGGTGGATACGCAGTATTTT
TRBJ2-7,many,14,TRBV4-1,.,CASSQALRNYEQYF,TGCGCCAGCAGCCAAGCCTTGCGGAATTACGAGCAGTACTTC
TRBJ1-5,.,14,TRBV25-1,.,CASSSMGGGQPQHF,TGTGCCAGCAGCTCTATGGGGGGCGGTCAGCCCCAGCATTTT
TRBJ1-1,many,12,TRBV29-1,.,CSVHTMNTEAFF,TGCAGCGTCCACACCATGAACACTGAAGCTTTCTTT
TRBJ1-1,many,13,TRBV20-1,.,CSARDLSEDEAFF,TGCAGTGCTAGAGATCTATCGGAGGATGAAGCTTTCTTT
TRBJ2-3,.,15,TRBV20-1,TRBD2,CSASMASGLMDTQYF,TGCAGTGCTAGTATGGCTAGCGGGTTAATGGATACGCAGTATTTT
TRBJ2-1,once,11,TRBV7-2,.,CASKINNEQFF,TGTGCCAGCAAGATTAACAATGAGCAGTTCTTC
TRBJ1-5,many,15,TRBV20-1,.,CSARGARGTNQPQHF,TGCAGTGCTAGAGGAGCCAGGGGCACAAATCAGCCCCAGCATTTT
TRBJ2-7,many,14,TRBV18,TRBD1,CASSPGTGGDEQYF,TGTGCCAGCTCACCCGGGACAGGGGGTGACGAGCAGTACTTC
TRBJ2-7,many,17,TRBV6-6,.,CASSYQLLGQASYEQYF,TGTGCCAGCAGTTACCAACTCCTCGGTCAGGCCTCCTACGAGCAGTACTTC
TRBJ2-1,.,13,TRBV11-3,.,CASSLDSEGEQFF,TGTGCCAGCAGCTTAGATAGCGAAGGGGAGCAGTTCTTC
TRBJ1-1,.,13,TRBV18,.,CASSPYSLGEAFF,TGTGCCAGCTCACCTTACAGCCTGGGTGAAGCTTTCTTT
TRBJ2-2,.,15,TRBV7-6,TRBD1,CVSSPRDRVDGELFF,TGTGTCAGCAGCCCCCGGGACAGGGTGGACGGGGAGCTGTTTTTT
TRBJ1-1,many,9,TRBV6-6,.,CGSGTEAFF,TGTGGATCAGGAACTGAAGCTTTCTTT
TRBJ2-3,many,12,TRBV5-5,.,CASSDSGDTQYF,TGTGCCAGCAGCGATAGTGGAGATACGCAGTATTTT
TRBJ1-5,few,16,TRBV5-5,.,CASSLLAGYSNQPQHF,TGTGCCAGCAGCTTGTTGGCTGGTTATAGCAATCAGCCCCAGCATTTT
TRBJ1-2,many,15,TRBV29-1,TRBD1,CSSRDRGQLSDGYTF,TGCAGCTCCCGGGACAGGGGGCAACTGAGTGATGGCTACACCTTC
TRBJ2-7,.,12,TRBV28,.,CASSLSRYEQYF,TGTGCCAGCAGTTTATCCCGCTACGAGCAGTACTTC
TRBJ2-2,.,13,TRBV20-1,.,CSAAQGNTGELFF,TGCAGTGCTGCCCAAGGGAACACCGGGGAGCTGTTTTTT
TRBJ2-1,many,15,TRBV11-2,TRBD2,CASSWRESTYNEQFF,TGTGCCAGCAGCTGGCGGGAGTCCACCTACAATGAGCAGTTCTTC
TRBJ2-3,many,12,TRBV30,.,CAWSLATDTQYF,TGTGCCTGGAGCCTAGCCACAGATACGCAGTATTTT
TRBJ2-7,.,15,TRBV5-4,.,CASSKDFSSSYEQYF,TGTGCCAGCAGTAAGGACTTTTCGAGCTCCTACGAGCAGTACTTC
TRBJ1-6,few,14,TRBV2,.,CASSEFVGNSPLHF,TGTGCCAGCAGTGAATTCGTTGGGAATTCACCCCTCCACTTT
TRBJ2-1,few,13,TRBV5-5,.,CASSLQFDSEQFF,TGTGCCAGCAGCTTACAGTTCGATTCTGAGCAGTTCTTC
TRBJ1-6,few,12,TRBV28,TRBD1,CASTGTGSPLHF,TGTGCCAGCACAGGGACAGGTTCACCCCTCCACTTT
TRBJ2-1,few,14,TRBV11-3,.,CASSLRTSGSEQFF,TGTGCCAGCAGCTTGCGAACTTCGGGGTCTGAGCAGTTCTTC